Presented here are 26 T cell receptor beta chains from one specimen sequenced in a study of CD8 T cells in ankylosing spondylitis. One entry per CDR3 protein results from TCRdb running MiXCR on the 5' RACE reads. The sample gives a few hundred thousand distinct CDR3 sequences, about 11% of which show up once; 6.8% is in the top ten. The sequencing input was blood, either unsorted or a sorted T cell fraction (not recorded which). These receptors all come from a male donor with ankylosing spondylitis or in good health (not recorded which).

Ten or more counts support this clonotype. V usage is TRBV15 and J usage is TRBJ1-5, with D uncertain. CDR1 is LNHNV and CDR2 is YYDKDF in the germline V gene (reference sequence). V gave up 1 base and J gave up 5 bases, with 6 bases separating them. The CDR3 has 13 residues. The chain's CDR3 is CATSRGFDQPQHF. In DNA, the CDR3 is TGTGCCACCAGCAGAGGGTTTGATCAGCCCCAGCATTTT.

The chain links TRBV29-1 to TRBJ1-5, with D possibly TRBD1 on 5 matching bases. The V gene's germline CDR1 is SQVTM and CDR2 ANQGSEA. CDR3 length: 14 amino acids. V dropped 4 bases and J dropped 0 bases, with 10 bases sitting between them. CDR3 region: CSVALGLSNQPQHF. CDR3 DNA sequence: TGCAGCGTTGCTCTGGGGCTTAGCAATCAGCCCCAGCATTTT.

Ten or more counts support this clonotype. CDR3 nucleotides: TGTGCCAGCAGCCGCGGACAGAGCAATCAGCCCCAGCATTTT. Encoded protein: CASSRGQSNQPQHF. V gene TRBV12-3 or TRBV12-4 combines with J gene TRBJ1-5, with TRBD1 as a possible D gene (6 bases). V lost 6 bases and J 1 base, leaving 10 bases between the germline ends. There are 14 residues in the CDR3.

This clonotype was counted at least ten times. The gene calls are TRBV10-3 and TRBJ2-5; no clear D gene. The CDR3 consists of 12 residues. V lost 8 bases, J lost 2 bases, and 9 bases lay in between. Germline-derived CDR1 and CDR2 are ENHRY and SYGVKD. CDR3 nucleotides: TGTGCCATCTCCCTACAGCAAGAGACCCAGTACTTC. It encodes CAISLQQETQYF.

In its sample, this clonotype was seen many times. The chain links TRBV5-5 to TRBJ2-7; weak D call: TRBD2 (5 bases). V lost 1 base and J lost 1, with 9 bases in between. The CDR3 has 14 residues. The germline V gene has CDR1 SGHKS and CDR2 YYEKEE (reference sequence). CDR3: CASSLRLSSYEQYF. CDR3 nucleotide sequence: TGTGCCAGCAGCTTGCGACTATCTTCCTACGAGCAGTACTTC.

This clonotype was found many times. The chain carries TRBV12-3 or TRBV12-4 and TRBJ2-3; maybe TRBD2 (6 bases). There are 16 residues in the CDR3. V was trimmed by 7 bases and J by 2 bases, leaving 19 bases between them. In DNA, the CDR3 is TGTGCCAGCACCCTAGCCGGAGGGGTAGCCACAGATACGCAGTATTTT. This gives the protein CASTLAGGVATDTQYF.

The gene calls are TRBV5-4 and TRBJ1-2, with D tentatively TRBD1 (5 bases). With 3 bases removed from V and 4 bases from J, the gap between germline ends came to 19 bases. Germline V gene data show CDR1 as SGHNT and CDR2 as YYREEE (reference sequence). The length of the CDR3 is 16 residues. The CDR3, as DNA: TGTGCCAGCAGCTCCCCATCGGAAGGGGCGGGCTATGGCTACACCTTC. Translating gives CASSSPSEGAGYGYTF.

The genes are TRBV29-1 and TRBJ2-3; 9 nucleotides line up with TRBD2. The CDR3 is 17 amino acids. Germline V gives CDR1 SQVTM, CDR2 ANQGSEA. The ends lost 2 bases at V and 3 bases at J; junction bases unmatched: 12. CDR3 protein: CSVERERLAGLTDTQYF. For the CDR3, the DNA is TGCAGCGTTGAACGGGAGCGGCTAGCGGGACTGACAGATACGCAGTATTTT.

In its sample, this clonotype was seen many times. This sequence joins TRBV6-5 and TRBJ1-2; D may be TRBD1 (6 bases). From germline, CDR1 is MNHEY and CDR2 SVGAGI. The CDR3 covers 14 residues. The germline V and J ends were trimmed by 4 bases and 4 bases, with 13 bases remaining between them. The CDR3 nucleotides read TGTGCCAGCAGTTGGACACAGGGTATCTATGGCTACACCTTC. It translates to CASSWTQGIYGYTF.

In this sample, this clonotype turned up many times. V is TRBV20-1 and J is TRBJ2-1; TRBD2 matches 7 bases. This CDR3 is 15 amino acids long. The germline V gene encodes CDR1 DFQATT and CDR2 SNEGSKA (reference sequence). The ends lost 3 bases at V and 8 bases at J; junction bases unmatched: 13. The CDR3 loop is CSASHVERGGYEQFF. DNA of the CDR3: TGCAGTGCTAGTCATGTCGAGCGGGGAGGCTATGAGCAGTTCTTC.

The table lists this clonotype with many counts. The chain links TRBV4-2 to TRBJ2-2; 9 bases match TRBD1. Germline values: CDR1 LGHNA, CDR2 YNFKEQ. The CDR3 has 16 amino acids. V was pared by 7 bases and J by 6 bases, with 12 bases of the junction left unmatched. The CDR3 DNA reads TGTGCCAGCACCAGAATACAGGGGGCTGCGGCCGGGGAGCTGTTTTTT. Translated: CASTRIQGAAAGELFF.

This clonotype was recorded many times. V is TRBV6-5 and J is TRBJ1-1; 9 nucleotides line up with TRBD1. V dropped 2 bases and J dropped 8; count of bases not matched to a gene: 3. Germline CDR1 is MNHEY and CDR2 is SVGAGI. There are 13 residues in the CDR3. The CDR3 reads CASSYQQGAEAFF. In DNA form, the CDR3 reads TGTGCCAGCAGTTACCAACAGGGGGCCGAAGCTTTCTTT.

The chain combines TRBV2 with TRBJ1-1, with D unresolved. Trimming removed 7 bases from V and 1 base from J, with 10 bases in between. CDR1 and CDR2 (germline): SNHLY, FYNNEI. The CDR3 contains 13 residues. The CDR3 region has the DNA TGTGCCAGCATATTAGACGGGAACACTGAAGCTTTCTTT. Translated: CASILDGNTEAFF.

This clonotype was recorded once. The DNA of the CDR3 is TGTGCCAGCAGCTTAGCGTTCGGGGGGTTTGGGGCCAACGTCCTGACTTTC. Protein sequence: CASSLAFGGFGANVLTF. The chain has TRBV7-2 and TRBJ2-6, with 7 positions matching TRBD2. V shed 0 bases and J 3 bases; nucleotides not matched to a gene: 5. The germline gives CDR1 SGHTA, CDR2 FQGNSA. This CDR3 is 17 amino acids long.

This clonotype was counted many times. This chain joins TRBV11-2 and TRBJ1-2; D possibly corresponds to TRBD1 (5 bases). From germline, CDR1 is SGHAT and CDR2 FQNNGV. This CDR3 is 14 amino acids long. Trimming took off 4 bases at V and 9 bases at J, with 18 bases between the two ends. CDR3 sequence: CASSSHTTEESYTF. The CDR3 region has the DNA TGTGCCAGCAGCTCACACACGACAGAGGAAAGCTACACCTTC.

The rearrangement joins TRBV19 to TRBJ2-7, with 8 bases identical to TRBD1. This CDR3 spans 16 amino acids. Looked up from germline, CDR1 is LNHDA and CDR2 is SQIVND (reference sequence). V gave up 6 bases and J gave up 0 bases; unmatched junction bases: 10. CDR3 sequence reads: CASSSPGQAASYEQYF. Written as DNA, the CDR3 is TGTGCCAGTAGCTCTCCGGGACAGGCCGCCTCCTACGAGCAGTACTTC.

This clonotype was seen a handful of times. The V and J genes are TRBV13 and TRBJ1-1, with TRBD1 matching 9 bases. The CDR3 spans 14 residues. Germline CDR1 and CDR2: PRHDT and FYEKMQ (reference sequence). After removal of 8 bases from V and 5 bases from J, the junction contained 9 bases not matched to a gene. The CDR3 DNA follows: TGTGCCAGCGCCACCGAACAGGGGGCAACTGAAGCTTTCTTT. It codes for CASATEQGATEAFF.

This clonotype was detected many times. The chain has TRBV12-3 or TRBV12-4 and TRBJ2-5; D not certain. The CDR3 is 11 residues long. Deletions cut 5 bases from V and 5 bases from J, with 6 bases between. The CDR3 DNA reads TGTGCCAGCAGTGCAAGGGAGACCCAGTACTTC. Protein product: CASSARETQYF.

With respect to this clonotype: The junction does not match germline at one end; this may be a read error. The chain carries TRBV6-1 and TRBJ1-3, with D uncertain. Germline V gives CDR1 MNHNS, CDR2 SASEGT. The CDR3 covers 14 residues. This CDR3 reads CASSPGPRRNNIYF. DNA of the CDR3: TGTGCCAGCAGCCCCGGGCCTCGGAGGAACAACATATATTTT.

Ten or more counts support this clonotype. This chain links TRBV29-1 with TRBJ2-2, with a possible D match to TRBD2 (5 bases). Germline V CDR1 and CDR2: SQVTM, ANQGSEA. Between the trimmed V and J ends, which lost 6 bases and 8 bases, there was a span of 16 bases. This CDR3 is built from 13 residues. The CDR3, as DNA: TGCAGCGTAGGTGGCTGGGAGTCTGGGGAGCTGTTTTTT. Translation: CSVGGWESGELFF.

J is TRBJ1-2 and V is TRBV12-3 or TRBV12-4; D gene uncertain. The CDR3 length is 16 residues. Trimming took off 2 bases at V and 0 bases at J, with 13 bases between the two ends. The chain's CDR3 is CASSLLRQVTNYGYTF. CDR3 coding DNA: TGTGCCAGCAGTTTACTTCGCCAGGTTACTAACTATGGCTACACCTTC.

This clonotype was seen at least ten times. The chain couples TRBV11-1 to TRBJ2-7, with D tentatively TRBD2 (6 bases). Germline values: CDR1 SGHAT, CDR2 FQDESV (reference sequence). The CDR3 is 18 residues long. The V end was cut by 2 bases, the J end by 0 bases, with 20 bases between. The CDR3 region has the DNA TGTGCCAGCAGCTTACACGCCCCGGGGACTGGAAACTCCTACGAGCAGTACTTC. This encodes CASSLHAPGTGNSYEQYF.

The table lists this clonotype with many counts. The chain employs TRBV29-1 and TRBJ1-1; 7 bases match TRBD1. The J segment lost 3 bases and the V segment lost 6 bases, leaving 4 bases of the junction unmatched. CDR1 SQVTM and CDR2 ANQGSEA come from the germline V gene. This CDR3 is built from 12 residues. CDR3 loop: CSVGTVYTEAFF. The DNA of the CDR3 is TGCAGCGTGGGGACAGTTTACACTGAAGCTTTCTTT.

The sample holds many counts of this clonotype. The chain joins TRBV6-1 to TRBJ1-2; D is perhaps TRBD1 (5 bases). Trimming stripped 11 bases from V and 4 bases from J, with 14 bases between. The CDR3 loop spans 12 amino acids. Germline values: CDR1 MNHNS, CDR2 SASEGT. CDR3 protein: CAALTDAYGYTF. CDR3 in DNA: TGTGCCGCCTTGACAGACGCCTATGGCTACACCTTC.

CDR3 in amino acids: CASSLLQFGQISGYTF. The CDR3 bases are TGTGCCAGCAGTTTATTGCAGTTTGGCCAGATTTCCGGCTACACCTTC. The chain joins TRBV28 to TRBJ1-2; unclear D gene. This CDR3 is 16 amino acids long. V was clipped by 1 base and J by 8 bases, with 20 bases between them. Germline CDR1 and CDR2: MDHEN and SYDVKM.

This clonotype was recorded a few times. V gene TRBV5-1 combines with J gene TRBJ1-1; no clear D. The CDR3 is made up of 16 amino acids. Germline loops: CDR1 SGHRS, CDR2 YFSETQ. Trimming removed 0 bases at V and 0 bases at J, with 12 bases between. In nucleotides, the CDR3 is TGCGCCAGCAGCTTGGACCTTGGGGATATGAACACTGAAGCTTTCTTT. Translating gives CASSLDLGDMNTEAFF.